These T cell receptor beta chains were read from a single sample in a study of cytomegalovirus exposure and HLA in healthy donors. TCRdb keeps only in-frame clones here, not all; method: immunoSEQ multiplex PCR. The sample shows about 180,000 clones, about four fifths of them seen only once. Specimen: PBMCs. The receptor source for this set is a woman aged 25-40 years in good health and CMV-seronegative. The CDR3 runs from the conserved cysteine through the conserved F or W. The order of the fields is V gene, J gene, D gene, clone size, CDR3 protein, CDR3 DNA. The D gene is left open where the match is weak. A clone size is listed for some rows: how often the clone was seen (once, few, many), or a class if it is expanded.

V: TRBV7-6
J: TRBJ1-1
D: NA
size: NA
CDR3: CASSARGGAEAFF
DNA: TGTGCCAGCAGCGCCCGAGGGGGGGCTGAAGCTTTCTTT

V: TRBV9
J: TRBJ2-7
D: TRBD2
size: NA
CDR3: CASGTAGGPEQYF
DNA: TGTGCCAGCGGCACGGCGGGGGGGCCCGAGCAGTACTTC

V: TRBV9
J: TRBJ2-3
D: NA
size: few
CDR3: CASSLGPGGDTQYF
DNA: TGTGCCAGCAGCCTTGGGCCCGGGGGAGATACGCAGTATTTT

V: TRBV5-6
J: TRBJ1-2
D: NA
size: NA
CDR3: CASTPSGGFYGYTF
DNA: TGTGCCAGCACCCCTTCGGGGGGTTTCTATGGCTACACCTTC

V: TRBV11-3
J: TRBJ2-7
D: TRBD1
size: few
CDR3: CASSSGQGGEQYF
DNA: TGTGCCAGCAGCTCGGGACAGGGGGGAGAGCAGTACTTC

V: TRBV7-2
J: TRBJ2-3
D: NA
size: NA
CDR3: CASSPHRVADTQYF
DNA: TGTGCCAGCAGCCCACACAGGGTGGCAGATACGCAGTATTTT

V: TRBV7-6
J: TRBJ1-2
D: NA
size: NA
CDR3: CASSPAGLQGYTF
DNA: TGTGCCAGCAGCCCGGCGGGACTTCAGGGCTACACCTTC

V: TRBV30
J: TRBJ1-1
D: TRBD1
size: once
CDR3: CAWSGRTGATEAFF
DNA: TGTGCCTGGAGTGGGAGGACAGGGGCCACTGAAGCTTTCTTT

V: TRBV18
J: TRBJ2-1
D: NA
size: NA
CDR3: CASSGYREVNNEQFF
DNA: TGTGCCAGCTCAGGGTACAGGGAAGTAAACAATGAGCAGTTCTTC

V: TRBV2
J: TRBJ2-7
D: TRBD2
size: NA
CDR3: CASNLAGDASYEQYF
DNA: TGTGCCAGCAATTTAGCGGGGGACGCCTCCTACGAGCAGTACTTC

V: TRBV13
J: TRBJ1-6
D: TRBD1
size: NA
CDR3: CASSFGTGMGNSPLHF
DNA: TGTGCCAGCAGCTTCGGGACAGGGATGGGTAATTCACCCCTCCACTTT

V: TRBV7-9
J: TRBJ1-5
D: TRBD1
size: once
CDR3: CASSTRQGPNQPQHF
DNA: TGTGCCAGCAGCACGCGACAGGGGCCCAATCAGCCCCAGCATTTT

V: TRBV10-3
J: TRBJ2-2
D: NA
size: NA
CDR3: CAITSAGVDTGELFF
DNA: TGTGCCATCACGTCGGCAGGGGTTGACACCGGGGAGCTGTTTTTT

V: TRBV10-3
J: TRBJ2-5
D: TRBD2
size: NA
CDR3: CAISGFSRGLAGPQETQYF
DNA: TGTGCCATCAGTGGATTTTCTCGTGGACTAGCGGGGCCCCAAGAGACCCAGTACTTC

V: TRBV7-3
J: TRBJ2-5
D: NA
size: NA
CDR3: CASSLMASQETQYF
DNA: TGTGCCAGCAGCTTAATGGCCAGCCAAGAGACCCAGTACTTC

V: TRBV2
J: TRBJ1-2
D: NA
size: NA
CDR3: CASSDLNYGYTF
DNA: TGTGCCAGCAGTGACCTAAACTATGGCTACACCTTC

V: TRBV10-1
J: TRBJ1-4
D: NA
size: NA
CDR3: CASSESRAPGKKLFF
DNA: TGCGCCAGCAGTGAGTCCCGGGCCCCAGGGAAGAAACTGTTTTTT

V: TRBV2
J: TRBJ1-2
D: NA
size: few
CDR3: CAARSLRGGYGYTF
DNA: TGTGCCGCACGTTCGCTGAGGGGGGGGTATGGCTACACCTTC

V: TRBV5-6
J: TRBJ1-4
D: NA
size: NA
CDR3: CASSLGTGKETNEKLFF
DNA: TGTGCCAGCAGCTTGGGCACAGGGAAGGAAACTAATGAAAAACTGTTTTTT

V: TRBV4-1
J: TRBJ2-5
D: TRBD1
size: NA
CDR3: CASSQAGQGLETQYF
DNA: TGCGCCAGCAGCCAAGCCGGACAGGGTTTGGAGACCCAGTACTTC

V: TRBV2
J: TRBJ2-5
D: NA
size: NA
CDR3: CASSEAAETQYF
DNA: TGTGCCAGCAGTGAAGCGGCTGAGACCCAGTACTTC

V: TRBV2
J: TRBJ1-2
D: NA
size: NA
CDR3: CASSELDSNYGYTF
DNA: TGTGCCAGCAGTGAGCTGGACAGCAACTATGGCTACACCTTC

V: TRBV11-2
J: TRBJ2-2
D: TRBD2
size: NA
CDR3: CASSSTSGSNTGELFF
DNA: TGTGCCAGCAGCTCGACTAGCGGGTCGAACACCGGGGAGCTGTTTTTT

V: TRBV10-1
J: TRBJ2-3
D: NA
size: NA
CDR3: CASSAQRMSTDTQYF
DNA: TGCGCCAGCAGTGCTCAGCGGATGAGCACAGATACGCAGTATTTT

V: TRBV7-2
J: TRBJ1-2
D: TRBD1
size: NA
CDR3: CASSLGQGRAYGYTF
DNA: TGTGCCAGCAGCTTAGGACAGGGTAGGGCCTATGGCTACACCTTC

V: TRBV25-1
J: TRBJ1-6
D: NA
size: NA
CDR3: CASSAETAYNSPLHF
DNA: TGTGCCAGCAGTGCCGAGACTGCCTATAATTCACCCCTCCACTTT

V: TRBV18
J: TRBJ2-3
D: TRBD2
size: NA
CDR3: CASSPLSGGRTDTQYF
DNA: TGTGCCAGCTCACCCCTTAGCGGGGGGCGCACAGATACGCAGTATTTT

V: TRBV12-2
J: TRBJ2-1
D: NA
size: NA
CDR3: CASRLRGLPYNEQFF
DNA: TGTGCAAGTCGCTTAAGGGGACTTCCCTACAATGAGCAGTTCTTC

V: TRBV6-6
J: TRBJ2-7
D: TRBD2
size: NA
CDR3: CASSLETSGSNYEQYF
DNA: TGTGCCAGCAGTCTTGAAACTAGCGGGAGTAACTACGAGCAGTACTTC

V: TRBV30
J: TRBJ1-1
D: NA
size: NA
CDR3: CAWSVGGVAFF
DNA: TGTGCCTGGAGTGTTGGAGGGGTAGCTTTCTTT

V: TRBV4-1
J: TRBJ2-3
D: NA
size: NA
CDR3: CASSQGSITSWWGGGPDTQYF
DNA: TGCGCCAGCAGCCAAGGTTCGATTACCTCGTGGTGGGGCGGGGGCCCAGATACGCAGTATTTT

V: TRBV7-9
J: TRBJ2-1
D: NA
size: NA
CDR3: CASSEKGSGGVNEQFF
DNA: TGTGCCAGCAGCGAAAAGGGGTCGGGGGGCGTGAACGAGCAGTTCTTC

V: TRBV7-3
J: TRBJ2-7
D: NA
size: NA
CDR3: CASSLRPGLHYEQYF
DNA: TGTGCCAGCAGCTTAAGGCCAGGGCTACATTACGAGCAGTACTTC

V: TRBV18
J: TRBJ1-1
D: NA
size: few
CDR3: CASSFRGDRPEAFF
DNA: TGTGCCAGCTCATTCAGGGGTGATAGGCCTGAAGCTTTCTTT

V: TRBV2
J: TRBJ2-5
D: NA
size: NA
CDR3: CASSREGVRFETQYF
DNA: TGTGCCAGCTCTAGGGAGGGGGTAAGGTTTGAGACCCAGTACTTC

V: TRBV7-2
J: TRBJ1-5
D: TRBD1
size: NA
CDR3: CASSISPGQGSNQPQHF
DNA: TGTGCCAGCAGCATAAGCCCGGGACAGGGTAGCAATCAGCCCCAGCATTTT

V: TRBV6-5
J: TRBJ2-1
D: TRBD1
size: NA
CDR3: CASRSTGTDNEQFF
DNA: TGTGCCAGCAGGTCAACCGGGACAGATAATGAGCAGTTCTTC

V: TRBV4-1
J: TRBJ2-5
D: TRBD2
size: NA
CDR3: CASSPAVAGLETQYF
DNA: TGCGCCAGCAGCCCGGCCGTAGCGGGCTTGGAGACCCAGTACTTC

V: TRBV6-6
J: TRBJ1-6
D: NA
size: NA
CDR3: CASSYGGLLHF
DNA: TGTGCCAGCAGTTACGGGGGACTACTCCACTTT

V: TRBV7-9
J: TRBJ1-2
D: TRBD1
size: once
CDR3: CASSLSGTGGGYTF
DNA: TGTGCCAGCAGCCTATCCGGGACAGGGGGCGGCTACACCTTC

V: TRBV5-4
J: TRBJ2-2
D: NA
size: NA
CDR3: CASSLVRGALSGELFF
DNA: TGTGCCAGCAGCTTGGTACGGGGGGCCCTTTCCGGGGAGCTGTTTTTT

V: TRBV13
J: TRBJ2-1
D: NA
size: NA
CDR3: CASSLDLGEQFF
DNA: TGTGCCAGCAGCTTGGACTTGGGTGAGCAGTTCTTC

V: TRBV27
J: TRBJ2-1
D: NA
size: NA
CDR3: CASKSPGASSYNEQFF
DNA: TGTGCCAGCAAATCCCCAGGGGCGAGCTCCTACAATGAGCAGTTCTTC

V: TRBV6-6
J: TRBJ2-7
D: NA
size: NA
CDR3: CASSYGGSASYEQYF
DNA: TGTGCCAGCAGTTACGGAGGATCTGCCTCCTACGAGCAGTACTTC

V: TRBV5-1
J: TRBJ1-1
D: NA
size: NA
CDR3: CASSWRTDSNTEAFF
DNA: TGCGCCAGCAGCTGGCGGACGGACTCGAACACTGAAGCTTTCTTT

V: TRBV7-2
J: TRBJ2-7
D: TRBD2
size: NA
CDR3: CASSLVEGGVKYF
DNA: TGTGCCAGCAGCTTAGTCGAGGGAGGGGTCAAGTACTTC

V: TRBV18
J: TRBJ2-4
D: NA
size: NA
CDR3: CASSPGQLAKNIQYF
DNA: TGTGCCAGCTCACCGGGACAACTAGCCAAAAACATTCAGTACTTC

V: TRBV4-1
J: TRBJ2-5
D: NA
size: few
CDR3: CASSQWRQETQYF
DNA: TGCGCCAGCAGCCAGTGGAGGCAAGAGACCCAGTACTTC

V: TRBV6-1
J: TRBJ2-7
D: TRBD2
size: NA
CDR3: CASLRGGDGYEQYF
DNA: TGTGCCAGCCTGCGGGGGGGGGATGGGTACGAGCAGTACTTC

V: TRBV2
J: TRBJ1-1
D: TRBD1
size: NA
CDR3: CASNGQGVSEAFF
DNA: TGTGCCAGCAACGGACAGGGGGTATCTGAAGCTTTCTTT